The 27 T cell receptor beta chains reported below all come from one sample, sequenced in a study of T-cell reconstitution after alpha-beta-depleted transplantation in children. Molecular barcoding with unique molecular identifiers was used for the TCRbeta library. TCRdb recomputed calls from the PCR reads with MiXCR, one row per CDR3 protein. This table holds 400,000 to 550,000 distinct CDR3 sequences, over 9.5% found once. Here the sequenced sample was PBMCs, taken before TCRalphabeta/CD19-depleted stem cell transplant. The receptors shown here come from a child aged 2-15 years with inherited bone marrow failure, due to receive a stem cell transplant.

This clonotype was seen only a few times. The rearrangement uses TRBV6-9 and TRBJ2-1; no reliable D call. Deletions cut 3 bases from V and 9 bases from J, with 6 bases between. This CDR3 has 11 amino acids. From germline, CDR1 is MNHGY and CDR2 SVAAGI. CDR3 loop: CASSYGTEQFF. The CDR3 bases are TGTGCCAGCAGTTACGGAACTGAGCAGTTCTTC.

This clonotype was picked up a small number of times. This CDR3 is CAISDEGAPFNYGYTF. The CDR3, as DNA: TGTGCCATCAGTGATGAGGGGGCTCCATTTAACTATGGCTACACCTTC. V usage is TRBV10-3 and J usage is TRBJ1-2; TRBD1 matches 7 bases. This CDR3 has 16 amino acids. V lost 3 bases, J lost 1 base, and 8 bases stayed unmatched. Per the germline V gene, CDR1 is ENHRY and CDR2 is SYGVKD.

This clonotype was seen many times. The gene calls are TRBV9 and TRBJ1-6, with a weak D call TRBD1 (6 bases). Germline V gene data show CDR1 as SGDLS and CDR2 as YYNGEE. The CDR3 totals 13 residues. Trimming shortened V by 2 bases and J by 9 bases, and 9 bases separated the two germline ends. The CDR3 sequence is CASSVTGSSPLHF. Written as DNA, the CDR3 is TGTGCCAGCAGCGTCACAGGGAGTTCACCCCTCCACTTT.

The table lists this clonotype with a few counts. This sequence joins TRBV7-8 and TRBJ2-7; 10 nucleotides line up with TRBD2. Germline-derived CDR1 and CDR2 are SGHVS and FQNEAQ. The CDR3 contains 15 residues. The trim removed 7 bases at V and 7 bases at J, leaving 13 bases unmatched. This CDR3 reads CASNRAGGVLGEQYF. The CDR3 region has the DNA TGTGCCAGCAATCGAGCGGGAGGGGTCTTAGGAGAGCAGTACTTC.

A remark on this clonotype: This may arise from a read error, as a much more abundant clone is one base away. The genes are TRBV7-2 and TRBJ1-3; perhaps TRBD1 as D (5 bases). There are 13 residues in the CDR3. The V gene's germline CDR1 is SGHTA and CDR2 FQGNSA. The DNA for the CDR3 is TGTGCCAGCAGCTCGGGGCCCGGAATCACCATATATTTT. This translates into CASSSGPGITIYF.

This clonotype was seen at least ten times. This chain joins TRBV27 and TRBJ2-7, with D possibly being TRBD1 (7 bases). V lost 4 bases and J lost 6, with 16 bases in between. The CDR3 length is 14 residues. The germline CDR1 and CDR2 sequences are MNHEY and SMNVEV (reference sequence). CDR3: CASSYQGGAGEQYF. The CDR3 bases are TGTGCCAGCAGTTATCAGGGGGGTGCCGGCGAGCAGTACTTC.

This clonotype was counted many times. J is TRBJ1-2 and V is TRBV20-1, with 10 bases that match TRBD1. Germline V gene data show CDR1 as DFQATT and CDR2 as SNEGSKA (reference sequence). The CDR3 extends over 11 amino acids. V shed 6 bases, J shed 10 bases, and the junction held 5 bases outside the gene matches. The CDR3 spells CSATGQGPYTF. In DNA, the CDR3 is TGCAGTGCCACGGGACAGGGGCCCTACACCTTC.

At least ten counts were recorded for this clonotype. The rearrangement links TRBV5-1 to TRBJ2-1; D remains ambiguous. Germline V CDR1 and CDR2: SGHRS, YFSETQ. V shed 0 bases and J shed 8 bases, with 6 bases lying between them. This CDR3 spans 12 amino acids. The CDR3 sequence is CASSLDGHEQFF. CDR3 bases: TGCGCCAGCAGCTTGGACGGGCATGAGCAGTTCTTC.

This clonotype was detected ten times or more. The CDR3 here is CASSEQLAGGNEQFF. CDR3 DNA sequence: TGTGCCAGCAGTGAACAACTAGCGGGCGGCAATGAGCAGTTCTTC. The chain is built from TRBV25-1 and TRBJ2-1; 9 bases fit TRBD2. Germline lookup yields CDR1 MGHDK and CDR2 SYGVNS. V gave up 2 bases and J gave up 6 bases; unmatched junction bases: 5. The CDR3 covers 15 residues.

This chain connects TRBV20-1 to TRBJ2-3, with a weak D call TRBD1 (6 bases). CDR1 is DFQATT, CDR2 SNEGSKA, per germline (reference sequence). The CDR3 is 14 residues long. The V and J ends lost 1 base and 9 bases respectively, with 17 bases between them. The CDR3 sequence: CSARGGPVSRTQYF. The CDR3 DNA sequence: TGCAGTGCTAGAGGGGGGCCGGTTTCTAGGACGCAGTATTTT.

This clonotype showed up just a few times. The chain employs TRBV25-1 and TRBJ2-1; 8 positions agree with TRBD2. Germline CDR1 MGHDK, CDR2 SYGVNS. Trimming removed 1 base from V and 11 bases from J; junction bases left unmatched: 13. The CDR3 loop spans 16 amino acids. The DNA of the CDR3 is TGTGCCAGCAGTGAATCCACTAGCGGCCTCCCAAACAAGCAGTTCTTC. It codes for CASSESTSGLPNKQFF. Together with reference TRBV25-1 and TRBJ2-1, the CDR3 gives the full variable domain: EADIYQTPRYLVIGTGKKITLECSQTMGHDKMYWYQQDPGMELHLIHYSYGVNSTEKGDLSSESTVSRIRTEHFPLTLESARPSHTSQYLCASSESTSGLPNKQFFGPGTRLTVL.

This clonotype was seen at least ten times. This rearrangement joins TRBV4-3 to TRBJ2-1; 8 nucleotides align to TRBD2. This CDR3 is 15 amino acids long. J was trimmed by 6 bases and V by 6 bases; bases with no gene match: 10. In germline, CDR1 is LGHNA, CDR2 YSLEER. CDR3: CASRDGLAWGNEQFF. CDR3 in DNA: TGCGCCAGCAGGGACGGACTAGCATGGGGCAATGAGCAGTTCTTC.

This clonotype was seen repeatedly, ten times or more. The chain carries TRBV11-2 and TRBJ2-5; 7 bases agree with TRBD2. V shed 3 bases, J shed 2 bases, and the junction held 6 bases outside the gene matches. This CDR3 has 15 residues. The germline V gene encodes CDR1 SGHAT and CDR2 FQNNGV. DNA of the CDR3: TGTGCCAGCAGCTTTTGGGGGGGGGTTCAAGAGACCCAGTACTTC. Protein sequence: CASSFWGGVQETQYF.

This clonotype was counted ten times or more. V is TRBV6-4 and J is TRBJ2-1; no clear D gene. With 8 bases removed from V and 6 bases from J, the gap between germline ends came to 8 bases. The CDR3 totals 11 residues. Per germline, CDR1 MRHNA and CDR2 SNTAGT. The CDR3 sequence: CASRYPNEQFF. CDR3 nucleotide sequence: TGTGCCAGCCGTTATCCCAATGAGCAGTTCTTC.

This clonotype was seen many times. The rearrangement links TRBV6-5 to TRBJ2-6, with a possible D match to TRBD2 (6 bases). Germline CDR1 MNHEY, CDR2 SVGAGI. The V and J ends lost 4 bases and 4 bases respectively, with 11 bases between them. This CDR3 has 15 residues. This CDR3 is CASSWGVAGANVLTF. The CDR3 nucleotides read TGTGCCAGCAGTTGGGGGGTGGCGGGGGCCAACGTCCTGACTTTC.

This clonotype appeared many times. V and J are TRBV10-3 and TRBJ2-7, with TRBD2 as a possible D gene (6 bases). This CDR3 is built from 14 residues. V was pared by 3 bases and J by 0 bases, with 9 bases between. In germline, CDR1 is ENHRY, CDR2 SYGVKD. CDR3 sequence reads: CAISDREDSYEQYF. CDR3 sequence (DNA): TGTGCCATCAGTGACAGGGAGGACTCCTACGAGCAGTACTTC.

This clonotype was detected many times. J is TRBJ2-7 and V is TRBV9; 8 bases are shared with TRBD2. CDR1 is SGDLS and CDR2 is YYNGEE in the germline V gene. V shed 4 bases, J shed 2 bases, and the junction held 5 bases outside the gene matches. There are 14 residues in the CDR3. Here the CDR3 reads CASSPAGGAYEQYF. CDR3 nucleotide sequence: TGTGCCAGCAGCCCAGCCGGGGGGGCCTACGAGCAGTACTTC.

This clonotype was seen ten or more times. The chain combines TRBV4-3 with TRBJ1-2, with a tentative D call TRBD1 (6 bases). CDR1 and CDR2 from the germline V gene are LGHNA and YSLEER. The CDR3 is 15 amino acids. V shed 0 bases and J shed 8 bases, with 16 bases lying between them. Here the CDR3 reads CASSQEDRTAMGYTF. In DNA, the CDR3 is TGCGCCAGCAGCCAAGAAGATAGGACAGCCATGGGCTACACCTTC.

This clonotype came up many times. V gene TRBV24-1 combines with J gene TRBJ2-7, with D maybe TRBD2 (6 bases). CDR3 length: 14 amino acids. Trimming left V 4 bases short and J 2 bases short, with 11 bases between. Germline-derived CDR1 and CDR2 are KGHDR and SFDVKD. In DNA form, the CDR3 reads TGTGCCACCAGTGAATCCGGGGGTACCTACGAGCAGTACTTC. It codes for CATSESGGTYEQYF.

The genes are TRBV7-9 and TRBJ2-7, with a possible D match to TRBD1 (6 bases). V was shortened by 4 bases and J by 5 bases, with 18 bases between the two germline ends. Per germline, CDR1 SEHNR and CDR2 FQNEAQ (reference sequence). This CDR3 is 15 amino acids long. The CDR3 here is CASSSLQGLGDEQYF. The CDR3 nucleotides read TGTGCCAGCAGCTCCTTACAGGGTCTCGGGGACGAGCAGTACTTC.

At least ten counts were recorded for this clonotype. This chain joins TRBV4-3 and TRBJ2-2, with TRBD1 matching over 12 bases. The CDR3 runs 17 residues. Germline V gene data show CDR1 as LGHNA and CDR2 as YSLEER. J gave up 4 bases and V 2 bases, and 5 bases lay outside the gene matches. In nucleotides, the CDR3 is TGCGCCAGCAGCCAACGGGGGACAGGGGGCACCACCGGGGAGCTGTTTTTT. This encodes CASSQRGTGGTTGELFF.

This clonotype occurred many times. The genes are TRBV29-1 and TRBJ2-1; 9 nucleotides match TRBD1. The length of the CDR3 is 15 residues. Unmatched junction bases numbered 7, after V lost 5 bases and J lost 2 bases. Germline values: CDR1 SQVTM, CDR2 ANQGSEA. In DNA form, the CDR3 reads TGCAGCGTTTTCGGGACAGGGAGCCCCTACAATGAGCAGTTCTTC. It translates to CSVFGTGSPYNEQFF.

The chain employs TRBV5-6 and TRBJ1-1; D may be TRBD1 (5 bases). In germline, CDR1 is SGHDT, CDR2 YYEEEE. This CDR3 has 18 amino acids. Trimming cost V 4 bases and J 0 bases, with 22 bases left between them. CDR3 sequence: CASSHYPHGQLLNTEAFF. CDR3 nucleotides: TGTGCCAGCAGCCACTACCCCCACGGACAACTCCTGAACACTGAAGCTTTCTTT.

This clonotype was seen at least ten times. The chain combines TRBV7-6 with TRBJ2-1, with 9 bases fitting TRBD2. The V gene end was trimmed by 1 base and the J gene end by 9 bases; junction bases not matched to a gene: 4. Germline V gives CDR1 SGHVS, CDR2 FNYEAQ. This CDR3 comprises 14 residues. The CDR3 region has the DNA TGTGCCAGCAGCTTAGTAGCGGGAGAGGGTGAGCAGTTCTTC. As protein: CASSLVAGEGEQFF.

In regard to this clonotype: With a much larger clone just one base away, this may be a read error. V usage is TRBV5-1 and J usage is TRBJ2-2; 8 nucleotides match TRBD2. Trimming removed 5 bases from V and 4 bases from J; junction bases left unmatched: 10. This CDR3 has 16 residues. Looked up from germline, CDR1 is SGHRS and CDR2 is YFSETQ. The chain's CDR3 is CASSTTSGITTGELFF. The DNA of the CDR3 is TGCGCCAGCAGTACAACTAGCGGTATAACCACCGGGGAGCTGTTTTTT.

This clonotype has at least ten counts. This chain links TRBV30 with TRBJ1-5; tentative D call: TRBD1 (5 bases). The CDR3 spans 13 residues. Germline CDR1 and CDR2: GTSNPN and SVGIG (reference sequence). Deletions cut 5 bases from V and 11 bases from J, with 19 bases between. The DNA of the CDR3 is TGTGCCTGGGCCGGGGGTGTCGGATCAGCCCAGCATTTT. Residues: CAWAGGVGSAQHF. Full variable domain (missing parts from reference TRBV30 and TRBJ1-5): SQTIHQWPATLVQPVGSPLSLECTVEGTSNPNLYWYRQAAGRGLQLLFYSVGIGQISSEVPQNLSASRPQDRQFILSSKKLLLSDSGFYLCAWAGGVGSAQHFGDGTRLSIL.

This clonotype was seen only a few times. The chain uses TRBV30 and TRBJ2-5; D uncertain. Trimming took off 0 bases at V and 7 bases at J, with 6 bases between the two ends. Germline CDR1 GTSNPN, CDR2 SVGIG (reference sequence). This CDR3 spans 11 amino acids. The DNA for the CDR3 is TGTGCCTGGAGTGTTCCGGGGACCCAGTACTTC. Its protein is CAWSVPGTQYF. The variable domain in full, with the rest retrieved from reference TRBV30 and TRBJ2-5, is SQTIHQWPATLVQPVGSPLSLECTVEGTSNPNLYWYRQAAGRGLQLLFYSVGIGQISSEVPQNLSASRPQDRQFILSSKKLLLSDSGFYLCAWSVPGTQYFGPGTRLLVL.